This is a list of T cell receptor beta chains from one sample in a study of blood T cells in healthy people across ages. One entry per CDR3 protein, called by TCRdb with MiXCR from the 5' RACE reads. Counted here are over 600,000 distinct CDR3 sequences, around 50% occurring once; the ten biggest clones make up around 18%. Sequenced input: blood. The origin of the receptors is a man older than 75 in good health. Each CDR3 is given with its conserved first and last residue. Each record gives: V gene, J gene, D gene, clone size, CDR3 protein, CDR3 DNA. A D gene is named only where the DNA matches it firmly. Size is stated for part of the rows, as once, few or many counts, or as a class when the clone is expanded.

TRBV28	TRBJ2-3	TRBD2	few	CASSSEAGGPTDTQYF	TGTGCCAGCAGTTCAGAAGCGGGAGGGCCGACAGATACGCAGTATTTT
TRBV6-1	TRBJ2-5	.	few	CASSEGDSYPGEQYF	TGTGCCAGCAGTGAAGGGGACTCATACCCCGGTGAGCAGTACTTC
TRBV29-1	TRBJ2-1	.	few	CSVESRIGYNEQFF	TGCAGCGTTGAGAGTAGGATAGGCTACAATGAGCAGTTCTTC
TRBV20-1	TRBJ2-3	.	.	CSATRGAGDTDTQYF	TGCAGTGCCACCCGGGGGGCGGGTGACACAGATACGCAGTATTTT
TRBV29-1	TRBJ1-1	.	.	CSVVEEGEAFF	TGCAGCGTTGTGGAGGAAGGGGAAGCTTTCTTT
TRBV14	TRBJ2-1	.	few	CASSHGARGQFF	TGTGCCAGCAGCCATGGGGCTCGGGGGCAGTTCTTC
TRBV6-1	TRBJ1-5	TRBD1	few	CASNEGTGPQPQHF	TGTGCCAGCAACGAAGGGACAGGGCCACAGCCCCAGCATTTT
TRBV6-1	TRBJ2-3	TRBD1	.	CASSVDRAYIDTQYF	TGTGCCAGCAGTGTTGACAGGGCATACATAGATACGCAGTATTTT
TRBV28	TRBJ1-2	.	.	CASSAALGQIYGYTF	TGTGCCAGCTCAGCCGCTCTGGGACAAATCTATGGCTACACCTTC
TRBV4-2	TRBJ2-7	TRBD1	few	CASQGQGVSNEQYF	TGTGCCAGCCAGGGGCAGGGGGTCAGTAACGAGCAGTACTTC
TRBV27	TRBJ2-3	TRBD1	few	CASSSWDRIDTQYF	TGTGCCAGCAGTTCTTGGGACAGAATCGATACGCAGTATTTT
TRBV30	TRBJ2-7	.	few	CAWMGTSEGEQYF	TGTGCCTGGATGGGGACCTCCGAGGGGGAGCAGTACTTC
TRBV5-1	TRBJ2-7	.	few	CASSFRDITYEQYF	TGCGCCAGCAGCTTCCGGGACATTACCTACGAGCAGTACTTC
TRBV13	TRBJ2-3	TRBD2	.	CASSFAGGLYDTQYF	TGTGCCAGCAGCTTCGCGGGAGGGCTCTATGATACGCAGTATTTT
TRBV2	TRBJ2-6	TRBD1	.	CASNPRTGSGANVLTF	TGTGCCAGCAACCCTCGGACAGGCTCTGGGGCCAACGTCCTGACTTTC
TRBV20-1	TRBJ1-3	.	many	CSARVFSLESPSGNTIYF	TGCAGTGCTAGAGTCTTCTCCCTCGAAAGCCCCTCTGGAAACACCATATATTTT
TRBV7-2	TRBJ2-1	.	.	CASSPMRRSSSYNEQFF	TGTGCCAGCAGCCCCATGAGGAGGTCTAGCTCCTACAATGAGCAGTTCTTC
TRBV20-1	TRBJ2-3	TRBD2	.	CSAKTSAGTDTQYF	TGCAGTGCTAAGACTAGCGCCGGCACAGATACGCAGTATTTT
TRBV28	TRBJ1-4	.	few	CASSLWGGANEKLFF	TGTGCCAGCAGTTTATGGGGAGGGGCTAATGAAAAACTGTTTTTT
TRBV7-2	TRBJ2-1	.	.	CASSLQRNNEQFF	TGTGCCAGCAGCTTACAGCGTAACAATGAGCAGTTCTTC
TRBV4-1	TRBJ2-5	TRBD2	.	CASSPDPSGSRNEQYF	TGCGCCAGCAGCCCCGACCCGAGCGGGAGTAGGAATGAGCAGTACTTC
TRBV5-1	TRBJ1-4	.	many	CASSFLAVGHNEKLFF	TGCGCCAGCAGCTTCTTGGCAGTCGGCCATAATGAAAAACTGTTTTTT
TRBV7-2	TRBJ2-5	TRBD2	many	CASSLVSLAGYQETQYF	TGTGCCAGCAGCTTAGTAAGCCTAGCGGGGTACCAAGAGACCCAGTACTTC
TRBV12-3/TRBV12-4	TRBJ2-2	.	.	CASSKTANTGELFF	TGTGCCAGCAGTAAGACGGCGAACACCGGGGAGCTGTTTTTT
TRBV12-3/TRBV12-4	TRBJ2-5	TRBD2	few	CASSWTSGRFGTQYF	TGTGCCAGCAGTTGGACTAGCGGGAGGTTCGGGACCCAGTACTTC
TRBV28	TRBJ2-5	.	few	CASSLRSAGGETQYF	TGTGCCAGCAGTTTGCGGTCGGCAGGGGGGGAGACCCAGTACTTC
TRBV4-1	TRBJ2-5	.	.	CASSHIGAQEAQYF	TGCGCCAGCAGCCACATTGGGGCACAAGAGGCCCAGTACTTC
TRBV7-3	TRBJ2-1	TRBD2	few	CASSRTSGSGGEQFF	TGTGCCAGCAGCCGGACTAGCGGGAGTGGTGGTGAGCAGTTCTTC
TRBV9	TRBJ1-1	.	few	CASSGVRGAFF	TGTGCCAGCAGCGGGGTTAGGGGAGCTTTCTTT
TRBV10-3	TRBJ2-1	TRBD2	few	CAISDPLLAGSSYNEQFF	TGTGCCATCAGTGACCCCCTGCTAGCGGGTAGCTCCTACAATGAGCAGTTCTTC
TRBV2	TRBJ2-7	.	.	CASSEERATYEQYF	TGTGCCAGCAGTGAAGAGCGGGCAACCTACGAGCAGTACTTC
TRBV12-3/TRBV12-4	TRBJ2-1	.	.	CASSSRSGGTNSEQFF	TGTGCCAGCAGTTCCCGTTCCGGGGGCACTAACAGTGAGCAGTTCTTC
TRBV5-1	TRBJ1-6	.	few	CASSREGGLHNSPLHF	TGCGCCAGCAGCCGGGAAGGAGGGTTACATAATTCACCCCTCCACTTT
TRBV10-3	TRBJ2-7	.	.	CAIRQQGDEQYF	TGTGCCATCAGGCAACAGGGTGACGAGCAGTACTTC
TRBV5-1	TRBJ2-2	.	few	CASHSGQTNTGELFF	TGCGCCAGTCATTCGGGGCAGACGAACACCGGGGAGCTGTTTTTT
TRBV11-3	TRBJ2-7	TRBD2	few	CASSLGMTSGSPDEQYF	TGTGCCAGCAGCTTAGGTATGACTAGCGGGTCCCCTGACGAGCAGTACTTC
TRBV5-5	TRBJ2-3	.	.	CVSSLDGGPDTQYF	TGTGTCAGCAGCTTGGATGGGGGGCCAGATACGCAGTATTTT
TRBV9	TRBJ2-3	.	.	CASSVGVGGDTQYF	TGTGCCAGCAGCGTAGGGGTTGGGGGCGACACGCAGTATTTT
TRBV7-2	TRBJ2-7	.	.	CASSLRHRAQHEQYF	TGTGCCAGCAGCCTCCGCCACAGGGCGCAGCACGAGCAGTACTTC
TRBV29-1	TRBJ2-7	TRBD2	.	CSVERASGNRNEQYF	TGCAGCGTTGAAAGGGCTAGCGGGAACCGCAATGAGCAGTACTTC
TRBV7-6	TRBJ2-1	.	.	CASSELAELSYNEQFF	TGTGCCAGCAGCGAACTAGCTGAGCTCTCCTACAATGAGCAGTTCTTC